This entry features one TCR beta chain sequence. Residents of about two dozen US areas, aged roughly 18 to 89 years, made up the participants. Cohort assignment relied on participant-reported clinical history. The data originate from a study of blood T cell repertoires in COVID-19. Background on the study: Material from acute and convalescent COVID-19 was sourced from the United States, Italy and Spain. The cDNA or gDNA used as material had been derived from T cells, B-cell-depleted T cells, or PBMCs.

Sequencing used immunoSEQ multiplex PCR; TCRdb keeps in-frame clones, though not all of them. The sample shows about 250,000 clones, 85% to 90% of them seen only once. This CDR3 region has 14 residues. Germline V gene lookup returns CDR1 SEHNR and CDR2 FQNEAQ (reference sequence). V was trimmed by 2 bases and J by 3 bases, leaving 8 bases between them. The TCR comes from a middle-aged man who had recovered from COVID-19. Sequencing was carried out using PBMCs or T cells enriched from blood (not recorded which). This sequence joins TRBV7-9 and TRBJ1-5, with D possibly matching TRBD1 (5 bases). The DNA for the CDR3 is TGTGCCAGCAGCTTATCGGGGGTCAATCAGCCCCAGCATTTT. Translation gives CASSLSGVNQPQHF.